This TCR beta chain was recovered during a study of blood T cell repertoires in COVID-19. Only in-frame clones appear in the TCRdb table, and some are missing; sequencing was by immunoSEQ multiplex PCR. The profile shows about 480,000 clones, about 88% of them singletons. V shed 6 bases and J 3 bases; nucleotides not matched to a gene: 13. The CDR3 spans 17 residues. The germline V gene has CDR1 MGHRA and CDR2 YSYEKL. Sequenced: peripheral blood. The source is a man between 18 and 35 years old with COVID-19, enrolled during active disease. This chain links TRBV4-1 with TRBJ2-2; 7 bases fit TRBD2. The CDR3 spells CASRGLSEGSYTGELFF. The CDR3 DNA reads TGCGCCAGCAGGGGACTATCGGAAGGGAGTTACACCGGGGAGCTGTTTTTT.